This TCR beta chain stems from a study of T-cell memory formation after mild COVID-19. Overall study context: There were largely donor-specific TCR clusters.

As regards this clonotype: As yet, its antigen is unknown.

Points from the study as a whole: Pre-infection memory harbored some responding clones, suggesting cross-reactive memory joined. Contracting clones from day 15 to 85 showed balanced CD4/CD8; later expanders favored CD4+.

The CDR3 runs 13 residues. Germline V gene lookup returns CDR1 SGHRS and CDR2 YFSETQ. The J segment lost 5 bases and the V segment lost 4 bases, leaving 4 bases of the junction unmatched. TCRdb processed the 5' RACE reads anew with MiXCR; each CDR3 protein has one entry. The sample records some 100,000 distinct CDR3 sequences, 11% being singletons. The chain combines TRBV5-1 with TRBJ2-5, with 8 positions matching TRBD2. The sequence was obtained from a man between 18 and 29 years old who had mild COVID-19 (a few samples of this study predate the infection). Cell type and time point are not known. What was sequenced was PBMCs or a T cell subset sorted from them (not recorded which). CDR3 sequence: CASSRTSRETQYF. The CDR3 region has the DNA TGCGCCAGCAGCAGGACTAGCCGGGAGACCCAGTACTTC.